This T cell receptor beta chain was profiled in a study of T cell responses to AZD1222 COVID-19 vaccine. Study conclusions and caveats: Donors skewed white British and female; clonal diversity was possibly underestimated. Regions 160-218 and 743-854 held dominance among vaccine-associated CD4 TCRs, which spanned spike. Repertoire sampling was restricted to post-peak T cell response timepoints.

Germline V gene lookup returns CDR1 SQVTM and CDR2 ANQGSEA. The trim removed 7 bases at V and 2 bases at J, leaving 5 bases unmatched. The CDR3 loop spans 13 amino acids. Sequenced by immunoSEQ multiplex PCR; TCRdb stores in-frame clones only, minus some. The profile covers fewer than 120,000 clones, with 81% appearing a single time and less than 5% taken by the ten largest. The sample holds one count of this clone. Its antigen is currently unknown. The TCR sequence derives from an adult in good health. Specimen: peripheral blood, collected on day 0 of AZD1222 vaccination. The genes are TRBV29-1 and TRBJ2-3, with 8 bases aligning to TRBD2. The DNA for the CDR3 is TGCAGCGAGGGTAGCGGGGACACAGATACGCAGTATTTT. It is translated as CSEGSGDTDTQYF.